Each of the 12 T cell receptor beta chains below was sequenced from the same sample in a study of brain metastases from non-small cell lung cancer. TCRdb keeps only in-frame clones here, not all; method: immunoSEQ multiplex PCR. The sample comprises 2,000 to 2,500 clones, approximately 85% of which are singletons, and around 5.9% rests with the top ten. The sequenced material came from primary lung tumor tissue. The receptors were sampled from a donor at least 40 years old with non-small cell lung cancer.

The CDR3 nucleotides are TGTGCCAGCAGTGACAAGGGGGGTTTTTATGAAGCTTTCTTT. Its translation: CASSDKGGFYEAFF. The chain has TRBV25-1 and TRBJ1-1, with D perhaps TRBD1 (6 bases). The CDR3 length is 14 residues. V was cut by 3 bases and J by 7 bases, with 15 bases left in between. Germline CDR1 reads MGHDK; CDR2 reads SYGVNS. Variable domain in full (rest from reference TRBV25-1 and TRBJ1-1): EADIYQTPRYLVIGTGKKITLECSQTMGHDKMYWYQQDPGMELHLIHYSYGVNSTEKGDLSSESTVSRIRTEHFPLTLESARPSHTSQYLCASSDKGGFYEAFFGQGTRLTVV.

This clone was recorded only once. The CDR3 DNA reads TGTGCCAGCAGCTACGGTACGGGAGGCCGGTCCTATGAGCAGTTCTTC. As protein: CASSYGTGGRSYEQFF. This sequence joins TRBV7-9 and TRBJ2-1; 7 nucleotides match TRBD2. Germline V CDR1 and CDR2: SEHNR, FQNEAQ (reference sequence). This CDR3 contains 16 residues. The V and J ends lost 4 bases and 8 bases, in that order; junction bases with no gene match: 14.

The chain combines TRBV7-9 with TRBJ2-5; TRBD1 matches 10 bases. V gave up 0 bases and J gave up 4 bases; unmatched junction bases: 5. CDR1 is SEHNR and CDR2 is FQNEAQ in the germline V gene (reference sequence). The CDR3 has 16 residues. The CDR3 loop reads CASSLALGQGGETQYF. For the CDR3, the DNA is TGTGCCAGCAGCTTAGCGCTTGGACAGGGGGGAGAGACCCAGTACTTC.

The chain has TRBV2 and TRBJ2-7, with a weak D call TRBD2 (6 bases). The germline gives CDR1 SNHLY, CDR2 FYNNEI. This CDR3 region has 14 residues. Deletions cut 1 base from V and 3 bases from J, with 10 bases between. DNA of the CDR3: TGTGCCAGCAGTGAAGTTTTGGGGGGCTACGAGCAGTACTTC. Its protein is CASSEVLGGYEQYF.

For the CDR3, the DNA is TGCGCCAGCAAAAGCTCCAAGGGGGCGGACTACGAGCAGTACTTC. Translating gives CASKSSKGADYEQYF. J is TRBJ2-7 and V is TRBV5-1; 7 bases line up with TRBD1. Per germline, CDR1 SGHRS and CDR2 YFSETQ. The CDR3 is made up of 15 amino acids. Unmatched junction bases numbered 12, after V lost 6 bases and J lost 3 bases.

V and J are TRBV30 and TRBJ2-5; the match to TRBD1 covers 7 bases. Germline CDR1 is GTSNPN and CDR2 is SVGIG (reference sequence). The CDR3 consists of 12 residues. Trimming at V came to 4 bases and at J to 3 bases, leaving 2 bases not matched to a gene. CDR3 nucleotides: TGTGCCTGGACTACAGGGGAAGAGACCCAGTACTTC. It specifies CAWTTGEETQYF.

The V and J genes are TRBV6-5 and TRBJ2-3; no reliable D call. This CDR3 has 13 amino acids. V was pared by 2 bases and J by 5 bases, with 8 bases between. Germline lookup yields CDR1 MNHEY and CDR2 SVGAGI. This CDR3 reads CASSYERRDTQYF. The DNA of the CDR3 is TGTGCCAGCAGTTACGAGAGGAGAGATACGCAGTATTTT.

V usage is TRBV5-3 and J usage is TRBJ1-3; D not certain. TRBV5-3 is filed as an ORF, its function uncertain. Trimming removed 4 bases at V and 0 bases at J, with 20 bases between. CDR3 length: 18 amino acids. The chain's CDR3 is CARSPRLRHVFSGNTIYF. The CDR3 nucleotides read TGTGCCAGAAGCCCCCGGCTTAGGCATGTATTCTCTGGAAACACCATATATTTT.

Remarks on this clone: Mismatch with germline at one junction end may stem from a read error. Different DNA sequences within this sample yield the same CDR3. The DNA for the CDR3 is TGTGCCATTAGTGAGAGAGGGACAGTGAACACTGAAGCTTTCTTT. This gives the protein CAISERGTVNTEAFF. The gene calls are TRBV10-3 and TRBJ1-1; the match to TRBD1 covers 7 bases. The V gene's germline CDR1 is ENHRY and CDR2 SYGVKD. CDR3 length equals 15 residues.

The rearrangement links TRBV19 to TRBJ2-5; tentatively, D is TRBD1 (5 bases). The V gene lost 2 bases and the J gene lost 0 bases, with 13 bases spanning the gap. This CDR3 is built from 16 residues. CDR1 and CDR2 from the germline V gene are LNHDA and SQIVND (reference sequence). The CDR3 bases are TGTGCCAGTAGTATATCCGACAGCCGGTACCAAGAGACCCAGTACTTC. Translated, it gives CASSISDSRYQETQYF.

The chain couples TRBV6-5 to TRBJ1-2; D is possibly TRBD1 (6 bases). The CDR3 length is 15 residues. Germline V gene data show CDR1 as MNHEY and CDR2 as SVGAGI. V lost 5 bases, J lost 0 bases, and 13 bases lay in between. CDR3: CASSSEKGANYGYTF. DNA for the CDR3: TGTGCCAGCAGTAGTGAAAAGGGGGCTAACTATGGCTACACCTTC.

This clone was counted a few times. The chain employs TRBV10-3 and TRBJ1-2; the match to TRBD1 covers 8 bases. Trimming cost V 4 bases and J 6 bases; bases outside gene matches: 7. CDR3 length equals 14 residues. Germline CDR1 ENHRY, CDR2 SYGVKD. CDR3 loop: CAISGGQGRDGYTF. CDR3 DNA: TGTGCCATCAGTGGCGGACAGGGAAGGGATGGCTACACCTTC.